The 7 T cell receptor beta chains given below trace back to one sample, sequenced in a study of T cells in Graves' hyperthyroidism and ophthalmopathy. TCR beta CDR3 region amplification was performed from RNA transcripts. The HTBI set primed first-round TCR CDR3 RT-PCR. One entry per CDR3 protein, called by TCRdb with MiXCR from the multiplex PCR reads. The sample has roughly 700,000 distinct CDR3 sequences; 14% are singletons. The sequenced sample consisted of blood. The source is a woman between 18 and 30 years old with Graves' hyperthyroidism.

The chain links TRBV13 to TRBJ1-1; tentative D call: TRBD1 (6 bases). This CDR3 is 15 amino acids long. Trimming stripped 2 bases from V and 1 base from J, with 11 bases between. Per the germline V gene, CDR1 is PRHDT and CDR2 is FYEKMQ (reference sequence). CDR3 region: CASSLRPGQNTEAFF. The DNA for the CDR3 is TGTGCCAGCAGCTTAAGGCCGGGACAGAACACTGAAGCTTTCTTT.

This sequence joins TRBV6-1 and TRBJ1-1, with TRBD1 as a possible D gene (6 bases). V was cut by 4 bases and J by 4 bases, with 13 bases left in between. CDR1 is MNHNS, CDR2 SASEGT, per germline. The CDR3 has 14 amino acids. The CDR3 DNA sequence: TGTGCCAGCAGTGCTGCAGGGGCCGGCACTGAAGCTTTCTTT. Translation gives CASSAAGAGTEAFF.

This clonotype turned up a few times. The V call is TRBV11-2, the J call TRBJ1-4; the D is unclear. V dropped 5 bases and J dropped 5 bases, with 18 bases sitting between them. The CDR3 has 16 residues. Per the germline V gene, CDR1 is SGHAT and CDR2 is FQNNGV. In DNA form, the CDR3 reads TGTGCCAGCAGCCAAGCCCCCGGACCTCCCAATGAAAAACTGTTTTTT. Amino acids: CASSQAPGPPNEKLFF.

This clonotype was counted ten times or more. CDR3 region: CASSLTGTTSDEQFF. The CDR3 nucleotides read TGTGCCAGCAGCTTAACAGGGACTACCTCGGATGAGCAGTTCTTC. V usage is TRBV7-9 and J usage is TRBJ2-1, with D possibly TRBD2 on 7 matching bases. The CDR3 totals 15 residues. Between the trimmed V and J ends, which lost 2 bases and 8 bases, there was a span of 16 bases. Germline CDR1 and CDR2: SEHNR and FQNEAQ (reference sequence).

The rearrangement links TRBV2 to TRBJ2-1; D ambiguous. The germline V and J ends were trimmed by 7 bases and 7 bases, with 8 bases remaining between them. The CDR3 runs 11 residues. Germline values: CDR1 SNHLY, CDR2 FYNNEI. The CDR3 DNA is TGTGCCAGCACGATCCTTAATGAGCAGTTCTTC. Residues: CASTILNEQFF.

This clonotype was counted a few times. The V and J genes are TRBV4-1 and TRBJ2-7, with D possibly being TRBD1 or TRBD2 (6 bases each). This CDR3 is built from 14 residues. Per germline, CDR1 MGHRA and CDR2 YSYEKL. V was pared by 1 base and J by 7 bases, with 14 bases between. The CDR3 loop is CASSQVGGGYEQYF. The CDR3 bases are TGCGCCAGCAGCCAAGTCGGGGGCGGGTATGAGCAGTACTTC.

Ten or more counts support this clonotype. The chain joins TRBV20-1 to TRBJ2-7; a weak D match, TRBD2 (5 bases). V was shortened by 2 bases and J by 4 bases, with 12 bases between the two germline ends. CDR3 length equals 13 residues. CDR1 is DFQATT and CDR2 is SNEGSKA in the germline V gene (reference sequence). The CDR3 DNA follows: TGCAGTGCTAGATTGGTAGCGCGTTACGAGCAGTACTTC. It translates to CSARLVARYEQYF.